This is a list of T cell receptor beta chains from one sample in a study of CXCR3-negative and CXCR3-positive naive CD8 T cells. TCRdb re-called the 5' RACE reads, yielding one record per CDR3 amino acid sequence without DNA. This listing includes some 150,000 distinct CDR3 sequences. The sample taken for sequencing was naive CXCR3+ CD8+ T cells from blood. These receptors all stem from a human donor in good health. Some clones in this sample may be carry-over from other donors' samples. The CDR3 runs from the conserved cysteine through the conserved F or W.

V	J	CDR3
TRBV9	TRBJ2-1	CASSVGDRALNEQFF
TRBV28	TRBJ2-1	CASSSPGLESNEQFF
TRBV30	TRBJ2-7	CAWTGRESYEQYF
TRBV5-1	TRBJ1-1	CASSLEPGTEAFF
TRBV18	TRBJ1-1	CASSGQGGNTEAFF
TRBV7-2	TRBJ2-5	CASSFLGGGAFETQYF
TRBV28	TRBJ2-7	CASTSLGGEPLDYEQYF
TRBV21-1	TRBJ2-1	CASSKSGQGFNEQFF
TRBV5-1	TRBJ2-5	CASSRWDRQETQYF
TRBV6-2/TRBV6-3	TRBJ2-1	CASSSQGVGSSYNEQFF
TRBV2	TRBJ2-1	CATHGTNYNEQFF
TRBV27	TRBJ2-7	CPSSGGRGYEQYF
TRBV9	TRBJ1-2	CASSAGTGTQKIHGYTF
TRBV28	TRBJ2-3	CASSGGTRGTDTQYF
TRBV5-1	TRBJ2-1	CASSLVAYEQFF
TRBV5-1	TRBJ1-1	CASSLGGTAEAFF
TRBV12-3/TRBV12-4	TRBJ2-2	CASSPTATGELFF
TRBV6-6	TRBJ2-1	CASSYRLDSNNEQFF